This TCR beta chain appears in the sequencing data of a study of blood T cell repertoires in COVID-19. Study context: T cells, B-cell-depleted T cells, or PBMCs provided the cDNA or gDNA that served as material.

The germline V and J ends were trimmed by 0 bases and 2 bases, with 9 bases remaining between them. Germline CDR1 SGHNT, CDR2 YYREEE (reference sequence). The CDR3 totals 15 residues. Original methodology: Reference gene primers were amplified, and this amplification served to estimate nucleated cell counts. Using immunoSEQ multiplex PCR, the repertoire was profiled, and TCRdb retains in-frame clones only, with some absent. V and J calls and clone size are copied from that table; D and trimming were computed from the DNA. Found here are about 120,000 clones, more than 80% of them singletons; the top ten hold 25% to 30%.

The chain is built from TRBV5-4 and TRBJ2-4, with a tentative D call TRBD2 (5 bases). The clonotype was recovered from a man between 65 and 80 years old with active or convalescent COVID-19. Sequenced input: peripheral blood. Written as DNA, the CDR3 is TGTGCCAGCAGCTTGGTGTCGGGGACCAAAAACATTCAGTACTTC. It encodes CASSLVSGTKNIQYF.